The 10 T cell receptor beta chains below were found in one sample sequenced in a study of Ad26.COV2.S vaccination and SARS-CoV-2 variants. Assay: immunoSEQ multiplex PCR; the TCRdb copy retains only in-frame clones and omits some. Of about 480,000 clones in the sample, 87% were seen once. Treatment: around 19 received Ad26.COV2.S at low or high dose, single or two shots; five or six received placebo; per-sample allocation not given. Samples were taken on day 63 after the first vaccine or placebo injection. The sequencing here drew on peripheral blood, taken in a trial of Ad26.COV2.S vaccine versus placebo. These receptors were taken from a person between 18 and 59 years old who received the Ad26.COV2.S COVID-19 vaccine or a placebo.

V and J are TRBV27 and TRBJ2-7, with 8 positions matching TRBD1. The CDR3 has 12 amino acids. Losses at the gene ends were 5 bases for V and 6 bases for J; bases not matched to a gene: 3. CDR1 is MNHEY, CDR2 SMNVEV, per germline (reference sequence). CDR3 residues: CASSEQGGEQYF. In nucleotides, the CDR3 is TGTGCCAGCAGTGAACAGGGGGGCGAGCAGTACTTC.

V is TRBV25-1 and J is TRBJ2-7; D is perhaps TRBD1 or TRBD2 (5 bases each). The V gene's germline CDR1 is MGHDK and CDR2 SYGVNS. The CDR3 has 13 amino acids. With 6 bases removed from V and 0 bases from J, the gap between germline ends came to 9 bases. This CDR3 is CASSPGTSYEQYF. CDR3 coding DNA: TGTGCCAGCAGCCCCGGGACCTCCTACGAGCAGTACTTC.

This clone appeared once. CDR3: CASRPGTGGFEQYF. CDR3 nucleotides: TGTGCCAGCAGGCCCGGGACAGGGGGTTTCGAGCAGTACTTC. This chain connects TRBV6-5 to TRBJ2-7, with TRBD1 identical over 11 bases. The V gene's germline CDR1 is MNHEY and CDR2 SVGAGI. The CDR3 is made up of 14 amino acids. V gave up 6 bases and J gave up 6 bases; unmatched junction bases: 7.

This clone was picked up one time. The chain has TRBV5-4 and TRBJ1-1, with D possibly matching TRBD1 (6 bases). The V end lost 0 bases, the J end lost 1 base, and 16 bases lay between the germline ends. Per germline, CDR1 SGHNT and CDR2 YYREEE (reference sequence). The length of the CDR3 is 17 residues. In nucleotides, the CDR3 is TGTGCCAGCAGCTTGGGGGGACACAGGGTCGGGAACACTGAAGCTTTCTTT. Amino acids: CASSLGGHRVGNTEAFF. The full variable domain, completed using reference TRBV5-4 and TRBJ1-1, is ETGVTQSPTHLIKTRGQQVTLRCSSQSGHNTVSWYQQALGQGPQFIFQYYREEENGRGNFPPRFSGLQFPNYSSELNVNALELDDSALYLCASSLGGHRVGNTEAFFGQGTRLTVV.

The chain joins TRBV23-1 to TRBJ1-1, with D perhaps matching TRBD1 (6 bases). TRBV23-1 is an open reading frame whose function is uncertain. The CDR3 length is 14 residues. V was pared by 4 bases and J by 3 bases, with 12 bases between. CDR3 protein: CASSLHPGDTEAFF. CDR3 in DNA: TGCGCCAGCAGTCTACACCCAGGGGACACTGAAGCTTTCTTT.

The chain is built from TRBV19 and TRBJ2-5; TRBD2 agrees at 7 bases. Germline V gene sequence: CDR1 LNHDA, CDR2 SQIVND (reference sequence). The V gene end was trimmed by 3 bases and the J gene end by 3 bases; junction bases not matched to a gene: 7. The CDR3 length is 15 residues. CDR3 DNA sequence: TGTGCCAGTAGTATCTCTCTTGGGAGGGAAGAGACCCAGTACTTC. This translates into CASSISLGREETQYF.

This chain joins TRBV2 and TRBJ1-4; a possible D gene is TRBD1 (5 bases). The CDR3 length is 15 residues. Germline V gene data show CDR1 as SNHLY and CDR2 as FYNNEI. V was trimmed by 3 bases and J by 1 base, leaving 9 bases between them. The chain's CDR3 is CASSDRVLTNEKLFF. CDR3 in DNA: TGTGCCAGCAGTGACAGGGTCCTAACTAATGAAAAACTGTTTTTT.

V gene TRBV18 combines with J gene TRBJ2-7, with D perhaps TRBD2 (5 bases). Trimming removed 2 bases at V and 9 bases at J, with 11 bases between. This CDR3 has 12 residues. Germline V gives CDR1 KGHSH, CDR2 LQKENI. CDR3: CASSPGLLRQYF. The CDR3 DNA reads TGTGCCAGCTCACCAGGACTGCTGAGGCAGTACTTC.

The V gene is TRBV5-4, the J gene TRBJ2-2; 8 positions agree with TRBD2. Germline CDR1 SGHNT, CDR2 YYREEE (reference sequence). V shed 1 base, J shed 6 bases, and the junction held 5 bases outside the gene matches. CDR3 length equals 15 residues. CDR3 in amino acids: CASSLFGRVPGELFF. As DNA, the CDR3 is TGTGCCAGCAGCTTGTTCGGGAGGGTCCCCGGGGAGCTGTTTTTT.

The chain has TRBV15 and TRBJ2-1; D perhaps matches TRBD1 (7 bases). CDR3 length equals 15 residues. CDR1 and CDR2 (germline): LNHNV, YYDKDF (reference sequence). V was trimmed by 6 bases and J by 5 bases, leaving 17 bases between them. CDR3: CATRIGGTVDNEQFF. The CDR3 DNA reads TGTGCCACCAGGATAGGCGGGACAGTCGACAATGAGCAGTTCTTC.